A single sample gave rise to the 9 T cell receptor beta chains below, sequenced in a study of T cells in Graves' hyperthyroidism and ophthalmopathy. Using RNA transcripts as the source, TCR beta CDR3 regions were amplified. A first-round RT-PCR of the TCR CDR3 used the HTBI primer set. From the multiplex PCR reads, TCRdb called clonotypes with MiXCR, one entry per CDR3 protein. The data contain 400,000 to 550,000 distinct CDR3 sequences, approximately 24% of them singletons. Sequenced sample: blood. The receptor source for this set is a young woman with Graves' ophthalmopathy.

This sequence joins TRBV10-3 and TRBJ2-3; tentatively, D is TRBD2 (6 bases). Germline assignment: CDR1 ENHRY and CDR2 SYGVKD. The CDR3 spans 15 residues. V was pared by 11 bases and J by 2 bases, with 20 bases between. The CDR3: CAAADYWVTTDTQYF. The CDR3 DNA sequence: TGTGCCGCCGCGGACTATTGGGTTACCACAGATACGCAGTATTTT.

The genes are TRBV5-1 and TRBJ1-6; perhaps TRBD1 as D (6 bases). Trimming took off 4 bases at V and 4 bases at J, with 12 bases between the two ends. The CDR3 spans 15 residues. Per germline, CDR1 SGHRS and CDR2 YFSETQ. The CDR3 coding sequence is TGCGCCAGCAGCGATGACAGGTTGTATAATTCACCCCTCCACTTT. Translated: CASSDDRLYNSPLHF.

The chain recombines TRBV20-1 with TRBJ2-5, with TRBD2 as a possible D gene (6 bases). This CDR3 has 12 residues. V lost 3 bases and J lost 5, with 10 bases in between. Germline V gives CDR1 DFQATT, CDR2 SNEGSKA (reference sequence). Here the CDR3 reads CSARPSAETQYF. The CDR3 nucleotides read TGCAGTGCTAGGCCTAGCGCGGAGACCCAGTACTTC.

J is TRBJ2-5 and V is TRBV2; unclear D gene. Germline lookup yields CDR1 SNHLY and CDR2 FYNNEI. Trimming removed 7 bases at V and 2 bases at J, with 11 bases between. The CDR3 has 13 amino acids. The CDR3 loop is CASTLLRQETQYF. CDR3 bases: TGTGCCAGCACCCTACTTAGACAAGAGACCCAGTACTTC.

The chain employs TRBV12-3 or TRBV12-4 and TRBJ1-2, with 9 bases that match TRBD1. The length of the CDR3 is 15 residues. The V gene end was trimmed by 7 bases and the J gene end by 4 bases; junction bases not matched to a gene: 10. The CDR3 region has the DNA TGTGCCAGCAAAGATCCGGGACAGGGCCTCTATGGCTACACCTTC. Translation gives CASKDPGQGLYGYTF.

This clonotype was seen at least ten times. CDR3 sequence: CAIRAGMNTEAFF. The CDR3 DNA reads TGTGCCATCAGGGCGGGGATGAACACTGAAGCTTTCTTT. V usage is TRBV10-3 and J usage is TRBJ1-1; D is unresolved. The germline V and J ends were trimmed by 6 bases and 0 bases, with 8 bases remaining between them. The CDR3 runs to 13 residues. The germline CDR1 and CDR2 sequences are ENHRY and SYGVKD.

This clonotype was detected many times. The CDR3 spells CASRQTVFPYEQYF. CDR3 nucleotide sequence: TGTGCCAGCCGACAGACAGTCTTTCCCTACGAGCAGTACTTC. The V gene is TRBV6-8, the J gene TRBJ2-7, with D possibly being TRBD1 (5 bases). The CDR3 spans 14 residues. V lost 8 bases and J lost 2, with 16 bases in between. CDR1 and CDR2 (germline): MNHGY, SAAAGT.

There are many counts of this clonotype. The chain employs TRBV4-1 and TRBJ2-7; no clear D. The V end lost 3 bases, the J end lost 3 bases, and 12 bases lay between the germline ends. There are 14 residues in the CDR3. CDR1 and CDR2 from the germline V gene are MGHRA and YSYEKL. The CDR3 spells CASSHLPEHYEQYF. The CDR3 coding sequence is TGCGCCAGCAGCCATCTACCAGAACACTACGAGCAGTACTTC.

This chain links TRBV4-1 with TRBJ2-7; weak D call: TRBD2 (6 bases). Germline lookup yields CDR1 MGHRA and CDR2 YSYEKL. Between the trimmed V and J ends, which lost 0 bases and 2 bases, there was a span of 11 bases. This CDR3 has 15 residues. This chain's CDR3 is CASSQEGLAAYEQYF. The CDR3 nucleotides are TGCGCCAGCAGCCAAGAAGGGTTAGCGGCCTACGAGCAGTACTTC.